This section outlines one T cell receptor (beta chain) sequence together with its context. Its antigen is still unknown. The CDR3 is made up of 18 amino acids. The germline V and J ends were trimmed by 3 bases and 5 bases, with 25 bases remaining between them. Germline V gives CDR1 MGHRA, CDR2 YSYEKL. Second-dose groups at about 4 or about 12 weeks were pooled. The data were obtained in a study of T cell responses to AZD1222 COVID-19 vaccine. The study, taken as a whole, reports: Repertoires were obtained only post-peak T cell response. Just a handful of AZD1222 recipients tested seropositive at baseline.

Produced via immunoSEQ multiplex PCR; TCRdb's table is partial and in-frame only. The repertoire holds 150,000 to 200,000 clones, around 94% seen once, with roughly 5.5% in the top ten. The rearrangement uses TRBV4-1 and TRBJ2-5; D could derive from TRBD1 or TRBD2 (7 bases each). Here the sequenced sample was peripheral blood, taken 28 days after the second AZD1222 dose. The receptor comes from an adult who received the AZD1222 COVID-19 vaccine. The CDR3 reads CASSQRGAGRGLRETQYF. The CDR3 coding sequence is TGCGCCAGCAGCCAGAGGGGGGCTGGGAGGGGGCTTCGGGAGACCCAGTACTTC.